Listed below are T cell receptor beta chains from one sample, sequenced in a study of tumor-infiltrating lymphocytes in localized non-small cell lung cancer. Profiling relied on immunoSEQ multiplex PCR, and the TCRdb table lists in-frame clones only, not all of them. Of about 10,000 clones in the sample, 60% to 80% were seen once. Material: lung tumor tissue. These receptors were obtained from a human donor with non-small cell lung cancer. Both conserved end residues are part of each CDR3.

CDR3 protein,V gene,J gene
CASSLSPHEQYF,TRBV21-1,TRBJ2-7
CASSRGGRDLYEQYF,TRBV7-2,TRBJ2-7
CASSGTGRNTEAFF,TRBV6-1,TRBJ1-1
CASSVSGNTEAFF,TRBV7-9,TRBJ1-1
CASRTATNQPQHF,TRBV19,TRBJ1-5
CAITTGTGVGYEQYF,TRBV10-3,TRBJ2-7
CASSVFSNQPQHF,TRBV2,TRBJ1-5
CASSPTRSSYNEQFF,TRBV18,TRBJ2-1
CASSAMGQGGGYTF,TRBV6-1,TRBJ1-2
CAISESTGVYGGYTF,TRBV10-3,TRBJ1-2
CASSLAGQVGGYTF,TRBV7-9,TRBJ1-2
CASSLGDGEASPLHF,TRBV11-3,TRBJ1-6
CASSLTMPETQYF,TRBV18,TRBJ2-5
CASSPGQGADGYTF,TRBV4-2,TRBJ1-2
CASRKKRERRPGNEQYF,TRBV4-2,TRBJ2-7
CSVGRGERTEAFF,TRBV29-1,TRBJ1-1
CASSDRAGGNQPQHF,TRBV6-6,TRBJ1-5
CASSRSGTGHYEQYF,TRBV6-1,TRBJ2-7
CASSRDYPNEKLFF,TRBV6-6,TRBJ1-4
CASSLTGTDYEQYF,TRBV7-8,TRBJ2-7
CASSFGTGGAYEQYF,TRBV5-1,TRBJ2-7
CASSYRGDGYEQYF,TRBV6-5,TRBJ2-7
CASSPRVETRTEAFF,TRBV7-2,TRBJ1-1
CASRGDSNQPQHF,TRBV2,TRBJ1-5
CASSPRRGDRSTDTQYF,TRBV7-6,TRBJ2-3
CASSLGDNRGNQPQHF,TRBV4-1,TRBJ1-5
CASSPLPAGGRETQYF,TRBV5-4,TRBJ2-5
CASSLGGGLYTGELFF,TRBV7-2,TRBJ2-2
CASSHMRGATYGYTF,TRBV13,TRBJ1-2
CASSYIRGKDTEAFF,TRBV6-5,TRBJ1-1
CASSRGQPNYGYTF,TRBV5-1,TRBJ1-2
CASSGGGASSTDTQYF,TRBV9,TRBJ2-3
CASSQVAGARQETQYF,TRBV14,TRBJ2-5
CASSFIYSGGQETQYF,TRBV6-5,TRBJ2-5
CASTSGGQSTGELFF,TRBV9,TRBJ2-2
CASSLDGGFYGYTF,TRBV5-1,TRBJ1-2
CASFRDRGDHSGNTIYF,TRBV27,TRBJ1-3
CASSDGTGYQPQHF,TRBV2,TRBJ1-5
CASSLGAMSYNEQFF,TRBV5-1,TRBJ2-1
CSVRDNFNQPQHF,TRBV29-1,TRBJ1-5
CASSAGQGTYGYTF,TRBV7-9,TRBJ1-2
CASTSRRLAGSTDTQYF,TRBV10-2,TRBJ2-3
CASSGGQGRQPQHF,TRBV2,TRBJ1-5
CSVEGLAGGRNEQFF,TRBV29-1,TRBJ2-1
CASSPKRFTDTQYF,TRBV19,TRBJ2-3
CASSLALTGGNSGANVLTF,TRBV5-6,TRBJ2-6
CASSLTAIRGRNYGYTF,TRBV7-3,TRBJ1-2
CASSHLSGGTTDTQYF,TRBV4-2,TRBJ2-3
CASSYSGGPGQPQHF,TRBV6-6,TRBJ1-5
CASGGEGATGELFF,TRBV2,TRBJ2-2
CASSSSGDSNQPQHF,TRBV6-5,TRBJ1-5
CASSYTGTDTQYF,TRBV5-1,TRBJ2-3
CASSSKGLGWWTQYF,TRBV11-3,TRBJ2-5
CSVADSRSEAFF,TRBV29-1,TRBJ1-1
CASSVRGAETQYF,TRBV6-1,TRBJ2-5
CASKRSSGVAGELFF,TRBV19,TRBJ2-2
CASSHRQSNQPQHF,TRBV6-6,TRBJ1-5
CASRPLTVGGYGYTF,TRBV5-1,TRBJ1-2
CASSVQGAGELFF,TRBV6-6,TRBJ2-2